This entry features one T cell receptor beta chain sequence. These data belong to a study of blood T cell repertoires in COVID-19. Only in-frame clones appear in the TCRdb table, and some are missing; sequencing was by immunoSEQ multiplex PCR. The sample carries 260,000 or so clones, roughly 79% recorded once. The length of the CDR3 is 15 residues. Trimming stripped 4 bases from V and 1 base from J, with 12 bases between. CDR1 and CDR2 from the germline V gene are KGHDR and SFDVKD. This receptor was obtained from a woman aged 80 or over with COVID-19, enrolled during active disease. The specimen was peripheral blood. The rearrangement joins TRBV24-1 to TRBJ2-5, with a possible D match to TRBD1 (6 bases). In DNA form, the CDR3 reads TGTGCCACCAGTGACCCTGGACAGTCCCAAGAGACCCAGTACTTC. This gives the protein CATSDPGQSQETQYF.